This T cell receptor beta chain was profiled in a study of T-cell reconstitution after alpha-beta-depleted transplantation in children. Findings of the study overall: Once a year had passed after transplant, T-cell counts and diversity came mostly from newly produced T cells.

CDR1 and CDR2 from the germline V gene are MNHEY and SMNVEV (reference sequence). The CDR3 runs to 15 residues. Trimming left V 5 bases short and J 0 bases short, with 13 bases between. Unique molecular identifiers were incorporated into the prepared TCRbeta library. In TCRdb, the PCR reads were re-called with MiXCR into one record per CDR3 protein. The sample has almost 500,000 distinct CDR3 sequences; over 9.5% are singletons. This clonotype was seen repeatedly, ten times or more. What it binds is unknown. The clonotype originates from a child younger than 10 with inherited bone marrow failure, due to receive a stem cell transplant. The rearrangement links TRBV27 to TRBJ1-2; weak D call: TRBD1 (6 bases). The source material was PBMCs, sampled before TCRalphabeta/CD19-depleted stem cell transplant. CDR3 protein: CASSPGQRANYGYTF. CDR3 bases: TGTGCCAGCAGTCCAGGACAGCGAGCTAACTATGGCTACACCTTC.